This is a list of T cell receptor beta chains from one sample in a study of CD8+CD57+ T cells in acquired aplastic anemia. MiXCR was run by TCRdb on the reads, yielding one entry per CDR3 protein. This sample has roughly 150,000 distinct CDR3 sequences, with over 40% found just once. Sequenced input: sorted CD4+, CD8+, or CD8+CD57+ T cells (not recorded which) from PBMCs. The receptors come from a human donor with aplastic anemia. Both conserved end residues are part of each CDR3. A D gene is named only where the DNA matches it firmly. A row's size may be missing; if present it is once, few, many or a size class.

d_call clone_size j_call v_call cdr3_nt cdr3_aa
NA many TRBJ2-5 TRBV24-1 TGTGCCACCAGTGATTTCAGGGACATAACAGAGACCCAGTACTTC CATSDFRDITETQYF
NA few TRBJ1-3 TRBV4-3 TGCGCCAGCAGCCGACAGGCCTCCTCTGGAAACACCATATATTTT CASSRQASSGNTIYF
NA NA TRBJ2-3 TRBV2 TGTGCCAGCACAATGGGGGGTATCACAGATACGCAGTATTTT CASTMGGITDTQYF
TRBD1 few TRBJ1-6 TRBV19 TGTGCCAGTAGTCTCACGGACAGGGAGGGTTCACCCCTCCACTTT CASSLTDREGSPLHF
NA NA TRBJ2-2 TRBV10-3 TGTGCCATCAGGCCGACGAACACCGGGGAGCTGTTTTTT CAIRPTNTGELFF
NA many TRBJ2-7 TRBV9 TGTGCCAGCAGCGTAGCAGCGTCCCACGAGCAGTACTTC CASSVAASHEQYF
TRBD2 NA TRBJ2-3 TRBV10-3 TGTGCCATCATGCGGGAGGCGGCAGATACGCAGTATTTT CAIMREAADTQYF
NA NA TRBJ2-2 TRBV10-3 TGTGCCATCAGTGAGTCACGGGACACCGGGGAGCTGTTTTTT CAISESRDTGELFF
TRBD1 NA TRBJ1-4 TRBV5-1 TGCGCCAGCAGCTGGGGACAGAGGACTGAAAAACTGTTTTTT CASSWGQRTEKLFF
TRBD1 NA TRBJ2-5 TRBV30 TGTGCCTGGAGTGTGCAGGGGGCAGAGACCCAGTACTTC CAWSVQGAETQYF
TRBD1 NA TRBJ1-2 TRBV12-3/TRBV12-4 TGTGCCAGCAGTTTAGGGCGGCAGGGGGGCGGCTACACCTTC CASSLGRQGGGYTF
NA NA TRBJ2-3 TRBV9 TGTGCCAGCAGTCCTAGGATTGCAGGGTCCGATACGCAGTATTTT CASSPRIAGSDTQYF